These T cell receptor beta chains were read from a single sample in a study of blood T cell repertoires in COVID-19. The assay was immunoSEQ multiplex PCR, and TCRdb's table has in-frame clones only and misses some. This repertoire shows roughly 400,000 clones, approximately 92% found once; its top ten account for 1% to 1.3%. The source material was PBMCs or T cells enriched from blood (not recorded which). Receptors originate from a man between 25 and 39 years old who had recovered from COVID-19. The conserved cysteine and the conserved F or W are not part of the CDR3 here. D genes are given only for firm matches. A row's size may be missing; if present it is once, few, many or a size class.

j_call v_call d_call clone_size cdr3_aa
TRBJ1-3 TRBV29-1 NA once SVGVGQSSGNTIY
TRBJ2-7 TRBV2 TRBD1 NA ASSGQGGTYEQY
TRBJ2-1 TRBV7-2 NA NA ASSLGQGSVDEQF
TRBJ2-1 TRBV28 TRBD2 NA ASSRTSGRAILLANEQF
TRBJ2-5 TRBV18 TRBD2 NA ASSPRLGLAAQETQY
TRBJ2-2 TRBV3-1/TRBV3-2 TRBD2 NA ASSQSGDYTGELF
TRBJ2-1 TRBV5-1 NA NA ASSQTQRTYNEQF
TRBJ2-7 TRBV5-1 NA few ASSRLGQGYEQY
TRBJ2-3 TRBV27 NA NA ASRTSTDTQY
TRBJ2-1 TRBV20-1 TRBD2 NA SASDGTRYNEQF
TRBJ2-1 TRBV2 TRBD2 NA ASSILIAGLEQF
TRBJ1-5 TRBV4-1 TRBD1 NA ASSQEGPGGISNQPQH
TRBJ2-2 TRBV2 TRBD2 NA ASSLQAGGPRTGELF
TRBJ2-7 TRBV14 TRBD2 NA ASSQKGDRETSGRYEQY
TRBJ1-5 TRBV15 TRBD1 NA ATSRNRDSDSNQPQH
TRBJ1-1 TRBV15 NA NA ATSRGGLDEAF
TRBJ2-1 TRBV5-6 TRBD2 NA ASSYGLARNEQF
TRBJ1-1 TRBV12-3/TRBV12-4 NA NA ATSRGGGTEAF
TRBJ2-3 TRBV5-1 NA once ASSLGPLLPTDTQY
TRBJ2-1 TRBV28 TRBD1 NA ASRSTPGQGIDEQF
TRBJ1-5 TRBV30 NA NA ALTAGNSNQPQH
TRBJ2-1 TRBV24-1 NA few ATSDNQAGEQF
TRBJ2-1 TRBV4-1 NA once ASSQPLYNEQF
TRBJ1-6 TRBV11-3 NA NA ASSLFPGNKSSYNSPLH
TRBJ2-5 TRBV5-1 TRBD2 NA ASSTSLAGQVFAETQY
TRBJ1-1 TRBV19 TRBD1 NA ASSPFRDSFTEAF
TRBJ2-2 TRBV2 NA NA ASRDSRTGELF
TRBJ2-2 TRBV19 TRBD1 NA ASRGTENTGELF
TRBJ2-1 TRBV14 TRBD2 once ASSPTSGRAWSDEQF
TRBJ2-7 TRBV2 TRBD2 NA ASTGTSDHYEQY
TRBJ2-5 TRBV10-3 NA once AISVGAGHQETQY
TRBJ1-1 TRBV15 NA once ATSPTTGIDTEAF
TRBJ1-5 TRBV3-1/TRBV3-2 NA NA ASSHGTGGSNQPQH
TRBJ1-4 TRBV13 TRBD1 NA ASSAPGQATNEKLF
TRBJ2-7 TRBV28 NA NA ASRIDGATPYSGFPYEQY
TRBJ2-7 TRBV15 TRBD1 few ATSRDGTGDEQY
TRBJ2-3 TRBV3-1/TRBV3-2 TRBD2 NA ASSQGVLAANTDTQY
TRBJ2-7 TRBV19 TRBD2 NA ASSTSGPYEQY
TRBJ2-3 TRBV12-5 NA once ASGPPDTHTQY
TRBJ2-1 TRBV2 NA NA ASSALPPRQGNEQF
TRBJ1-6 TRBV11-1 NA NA ASSLLDNNSPLH
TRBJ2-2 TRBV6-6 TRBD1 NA ASRYPGTANTGELF
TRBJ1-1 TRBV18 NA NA ASFIGQNTEAF
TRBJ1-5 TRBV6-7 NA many AGPNLDLHQPQH
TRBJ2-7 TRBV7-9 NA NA ASSLGTFYEQY
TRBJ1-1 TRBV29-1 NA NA SVEHGELNTEAF
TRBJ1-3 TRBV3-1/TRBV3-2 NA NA ASSPRDTGNTIY